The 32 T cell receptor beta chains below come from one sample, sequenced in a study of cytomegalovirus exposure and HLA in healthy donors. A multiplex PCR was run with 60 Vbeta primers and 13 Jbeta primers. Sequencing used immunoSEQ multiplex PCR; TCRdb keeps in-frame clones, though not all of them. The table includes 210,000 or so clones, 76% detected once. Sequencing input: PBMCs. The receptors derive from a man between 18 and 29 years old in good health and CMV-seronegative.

DNA of the CDR3: TGTGCCGCGGGAGGGAGAAGCAATCAGCCCCAGCATTTT. It encodes CAAGGRSNQPQHF. The chain recombines TRBV6-1 with TRBJ1-5; D is uncertain. Germline V lookup: CDR1 MNHNS, CDR2 SASEGT. The CDR3 has 13 residues. V dropped 11 bases and J dropped 1 base, with 12 bases sitting between them.

CDR3 DNA: TGTGCCAGCAGCCACAGGACTAGTGGTTCAGATACGCAGTATTTT. Translated: CASSHRTSGSDTQYF. The chain employs TRBV5-4 and TRBJ2-3, with 7 bases aligning to TRBD2. Germline CDR1 SGHNT, CDR2 YYREEE (reference sequence). This CDR3 comprises 15 residues. V lost 4 bases, J lost 4 bases, and 9 bases stayed unmatched.

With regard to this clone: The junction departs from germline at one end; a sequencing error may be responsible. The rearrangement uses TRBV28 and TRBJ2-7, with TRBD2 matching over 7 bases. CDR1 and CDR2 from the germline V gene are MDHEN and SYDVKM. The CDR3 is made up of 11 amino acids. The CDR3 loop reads CASSASRGRDF. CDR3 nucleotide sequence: TGTGCCAGCAGCGCTAGCCGCGGGAGAGACTTC.

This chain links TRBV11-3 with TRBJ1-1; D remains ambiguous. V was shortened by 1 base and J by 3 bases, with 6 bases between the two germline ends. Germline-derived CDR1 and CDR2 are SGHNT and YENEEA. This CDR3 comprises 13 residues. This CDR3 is CASSLGEDTEAFF. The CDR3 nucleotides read TGTGCCAGCAGCTTAGGAGAGGACACTGAAGCTTTCTTT.

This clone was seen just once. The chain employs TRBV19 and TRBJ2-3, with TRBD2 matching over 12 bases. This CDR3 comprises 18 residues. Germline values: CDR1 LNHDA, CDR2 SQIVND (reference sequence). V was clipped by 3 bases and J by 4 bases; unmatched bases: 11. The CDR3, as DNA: TGTGCCAGTAGTATGGATCCGAGCACTAGCGGGAGGCCAGATACGCAGTATTTT. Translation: CASSMDPSTSGRPDTQYF.

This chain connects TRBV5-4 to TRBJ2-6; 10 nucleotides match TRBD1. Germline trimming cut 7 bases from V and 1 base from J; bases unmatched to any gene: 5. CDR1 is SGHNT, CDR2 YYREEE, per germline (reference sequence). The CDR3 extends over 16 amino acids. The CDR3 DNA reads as TGTGCCAGCGGGGACAGGGGTCCTTCTGGGGCCAACGTCCTGACTTTC. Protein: CASGDRGPSGANVLTF.

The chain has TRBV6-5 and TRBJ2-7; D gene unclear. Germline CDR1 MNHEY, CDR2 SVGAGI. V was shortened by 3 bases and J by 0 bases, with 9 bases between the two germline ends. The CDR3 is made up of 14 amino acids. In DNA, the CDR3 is TGTGCCAGCAGTTATGCAGAACACTCCTACGAGCAGTACTTC. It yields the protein CASSYAEHSYEQYF.

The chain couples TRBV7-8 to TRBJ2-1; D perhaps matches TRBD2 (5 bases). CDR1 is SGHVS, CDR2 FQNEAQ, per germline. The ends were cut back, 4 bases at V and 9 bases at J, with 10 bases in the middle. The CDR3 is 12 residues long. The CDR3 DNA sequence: TGTGCCAGCAGCTCAGGACGGGGTGAGCAGTTCTTC. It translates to CASSSGRGEQFF.

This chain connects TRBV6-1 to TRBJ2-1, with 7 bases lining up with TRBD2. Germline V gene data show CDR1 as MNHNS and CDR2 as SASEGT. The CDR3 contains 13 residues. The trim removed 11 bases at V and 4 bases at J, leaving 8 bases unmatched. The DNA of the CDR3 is TGTGCCCTCTGGCTAGCGGATTACAATGAGCAGTTCTTC. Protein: CALWLADYNEQFF.

The CDR3 bases are TGCGCCAGCAGCCTAAGAGGCGGGACCGGGGAGCTGTTTTTT. Its protein product is CASSLRGGTGELFF. The rearrangement links TRBV4-1 to TRBJ2-2, with D possibly being TRBD2 (5 bases). The ends were cut back, 4 bases at V and 5 bases at J, with 11 bases in the middle. Germline V CDR1 and CDR2: MGHRA, YSYEKL. The CDR3 runs to 14 residues.

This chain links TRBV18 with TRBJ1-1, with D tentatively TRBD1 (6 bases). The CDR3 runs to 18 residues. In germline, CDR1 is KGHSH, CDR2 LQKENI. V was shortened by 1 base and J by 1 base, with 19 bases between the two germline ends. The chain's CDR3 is CASSPLHGTDRTNTEAFF. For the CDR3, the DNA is TGTGCCAGCTCACCACTCCATGGTACAGACAGGACGAACACTGAAGCTTTCTTT.

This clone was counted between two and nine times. This CDR3 reads CASSPRDREGYTF. DNA for the CDR3: TGTGCCAGCAGTCCAAGGGACAGAGAGGGCTACACCTTC. The gene calls are TRBV27 and TRBJ1-2, with 7 bases lining up with TRBD1. Germline lookup yields CDR1 MNHEY and CDR2 SMNVEV (reference sequence). V lost 5 bases to trimming and J lost 8 bases; unmatched junction nucleotides: 8. There are 13 residues in the CDR3.

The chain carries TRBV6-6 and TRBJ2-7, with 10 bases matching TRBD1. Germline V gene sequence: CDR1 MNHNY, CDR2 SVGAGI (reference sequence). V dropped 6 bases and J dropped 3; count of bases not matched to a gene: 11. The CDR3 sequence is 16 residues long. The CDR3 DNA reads TGTGCCAGCAGCCCCCTTCCGGGACAGGGGCGCTACGAGCAGTACTTC. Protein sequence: CASSPLPGQGRYEQYF.

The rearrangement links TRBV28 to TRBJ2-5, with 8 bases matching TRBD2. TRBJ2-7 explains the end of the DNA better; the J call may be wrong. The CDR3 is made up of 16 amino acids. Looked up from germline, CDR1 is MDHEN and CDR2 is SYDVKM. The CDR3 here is CASSGVGAGGLDEQYF. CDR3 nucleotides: TGTGCCAGCAGTGGGGTGGGGGCGGGAGGTCTCGACGAGCAGTACTTC.

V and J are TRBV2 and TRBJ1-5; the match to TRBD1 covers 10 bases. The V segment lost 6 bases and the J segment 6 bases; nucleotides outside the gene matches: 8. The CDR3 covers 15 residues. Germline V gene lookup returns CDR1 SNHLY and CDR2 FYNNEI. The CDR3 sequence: CASRDGTGEGQPQHF. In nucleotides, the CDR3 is TGTGCCAGCAGGGATGGGACAGGGGAGGGTCAGCCCCAGCATTTT.

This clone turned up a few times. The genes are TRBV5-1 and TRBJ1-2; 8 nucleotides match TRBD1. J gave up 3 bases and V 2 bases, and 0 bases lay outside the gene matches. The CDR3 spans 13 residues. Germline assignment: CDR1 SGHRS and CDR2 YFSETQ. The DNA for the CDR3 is TGCGCCAGCAGCTTACAGGGGGACTATGGCTACACCTTC. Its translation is CASSLQGDYGYTF.

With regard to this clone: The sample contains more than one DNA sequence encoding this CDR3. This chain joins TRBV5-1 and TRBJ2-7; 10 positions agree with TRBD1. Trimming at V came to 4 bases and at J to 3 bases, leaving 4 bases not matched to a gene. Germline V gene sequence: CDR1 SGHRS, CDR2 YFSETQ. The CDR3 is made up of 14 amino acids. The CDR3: CASSVGQGGYEQYF. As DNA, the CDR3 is TGCGCCAGCAGCGTCGGACAGGGGGGCTACGAGCAGTACTTC.

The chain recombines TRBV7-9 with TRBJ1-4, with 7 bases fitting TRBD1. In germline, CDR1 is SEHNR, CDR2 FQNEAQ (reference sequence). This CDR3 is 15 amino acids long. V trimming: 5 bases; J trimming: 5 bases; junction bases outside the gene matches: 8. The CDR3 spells CASSLRQGVNEKLFF. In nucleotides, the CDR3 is TGTGCCAGCAGCCTTAGACAGGGTGTAAATGAAAAACTGTTTTTT. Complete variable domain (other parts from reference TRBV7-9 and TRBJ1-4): DTGVSQNPRHKITKRGQNVTFRCDPISEHNRLYWYRQTLGQGPEFLTYFQNEAQLEKSRLLSDRFSAERPKGSFSTLEIQRTEQGDSAMYLCASSLRQGVNEKLFFGSGTQLSVL.

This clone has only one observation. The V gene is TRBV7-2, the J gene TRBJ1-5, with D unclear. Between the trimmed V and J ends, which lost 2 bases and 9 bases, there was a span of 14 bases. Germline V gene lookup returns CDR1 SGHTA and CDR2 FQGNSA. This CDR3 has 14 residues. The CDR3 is CASSLSGPLGPQHF. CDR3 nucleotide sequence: TGTGCCAGCAGCTTAAGCGGGCCCCTCGGGCCCCAGCATTTT.

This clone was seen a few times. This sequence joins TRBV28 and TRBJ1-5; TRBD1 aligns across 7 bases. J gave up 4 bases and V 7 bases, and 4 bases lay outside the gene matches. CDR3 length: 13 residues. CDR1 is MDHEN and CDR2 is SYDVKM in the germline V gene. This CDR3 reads CASNDRENQPQHF. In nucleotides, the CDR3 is TGTGCCAGCAACGACAGGGAGAATCAGCCCCAGCATTTT.

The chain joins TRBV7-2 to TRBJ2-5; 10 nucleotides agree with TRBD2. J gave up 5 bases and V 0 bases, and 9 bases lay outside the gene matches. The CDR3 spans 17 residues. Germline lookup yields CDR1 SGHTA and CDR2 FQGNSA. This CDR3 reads CASSLAGSGRARETQYF. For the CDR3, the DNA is TGTGCCAGCAGCTTAGCTGGGAGCGGGAGGGCCCGGGAGACCCAGTACTTC.

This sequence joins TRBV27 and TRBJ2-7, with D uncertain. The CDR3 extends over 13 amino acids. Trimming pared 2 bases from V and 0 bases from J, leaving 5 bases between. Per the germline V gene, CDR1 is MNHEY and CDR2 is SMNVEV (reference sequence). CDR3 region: CASSLAVSYEQYF. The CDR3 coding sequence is TGTGCCAGCAGTTTAGCGGTCTCCTACGAGCAGTACTTC.

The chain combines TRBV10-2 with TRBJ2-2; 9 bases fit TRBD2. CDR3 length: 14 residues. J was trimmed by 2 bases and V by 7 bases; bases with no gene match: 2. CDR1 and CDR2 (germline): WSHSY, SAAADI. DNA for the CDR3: TGCGCCAGCACTAGCGGGATAAACACCGGGGAGCTGTTTTTT. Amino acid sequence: CASTSGINTGELFF.

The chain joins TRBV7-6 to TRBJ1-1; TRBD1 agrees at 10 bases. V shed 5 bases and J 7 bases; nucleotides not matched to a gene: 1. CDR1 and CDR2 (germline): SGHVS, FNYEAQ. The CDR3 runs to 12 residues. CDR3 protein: CASSRTGGEAFF. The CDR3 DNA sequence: TGTGCCAGCAGCCGGACAGGGGGTGAAGCTTTCTTT.

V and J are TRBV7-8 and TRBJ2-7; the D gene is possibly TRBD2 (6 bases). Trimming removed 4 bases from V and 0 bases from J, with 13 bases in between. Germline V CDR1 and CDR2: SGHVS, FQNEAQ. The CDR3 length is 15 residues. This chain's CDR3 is CASSSGTLGSYEQYF. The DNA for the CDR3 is TGTGCCAGCAGCTCGGGGACTCTAGGCTCCTACGAGCAGTACTTC.

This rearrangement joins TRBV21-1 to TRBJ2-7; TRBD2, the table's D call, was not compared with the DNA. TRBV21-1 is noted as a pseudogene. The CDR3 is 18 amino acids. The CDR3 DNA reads TGTGCCAGCAACCAAGCGGGAGATCTGAAAAGCGGGAAATACGAGCAGTACTTC. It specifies CASNQAGDLKSGKYEQYF.

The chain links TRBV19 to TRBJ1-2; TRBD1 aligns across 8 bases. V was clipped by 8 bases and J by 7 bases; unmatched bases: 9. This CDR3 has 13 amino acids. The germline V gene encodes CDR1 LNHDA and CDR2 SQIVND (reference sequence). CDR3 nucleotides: TGTGCCAGTGGACAGGGAGAAAGTGTTGGCTACACCTTC. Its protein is CASGQGESVGYTF.

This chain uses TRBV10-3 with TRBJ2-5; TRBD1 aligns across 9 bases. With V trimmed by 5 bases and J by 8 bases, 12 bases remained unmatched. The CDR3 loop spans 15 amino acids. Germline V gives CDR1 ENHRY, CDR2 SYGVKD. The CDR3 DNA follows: TGTGCCATCAGTCGCCCGGGACAGGGCTTAATTACCCAGTACTTC. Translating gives CAISRPGQGLITQYF.

CDR3 DNA: TGTGCCTTGACTCCTGGGTATGGCTACACCTTC. Its protein product is CALTPGYGYTF. The genes are TRBV30 and TRBJ1-2; D is unclear. Germline V lookup: CDR1 GTSNPN, CDR2 SVGIG (reference sequence). The CDR3 extends over 11 amino acids. V was shortened by 7 bases and J by 5 bases, with 11 bases between the two germline ends.

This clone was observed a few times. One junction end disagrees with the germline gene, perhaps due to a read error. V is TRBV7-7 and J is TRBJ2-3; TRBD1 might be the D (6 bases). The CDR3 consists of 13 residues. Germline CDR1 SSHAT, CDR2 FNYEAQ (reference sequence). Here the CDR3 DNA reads TGTGCTAGCAGCTTAGCAGGGGCAGATACGCAGTATTTT. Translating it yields CASSLAGADTQYF.

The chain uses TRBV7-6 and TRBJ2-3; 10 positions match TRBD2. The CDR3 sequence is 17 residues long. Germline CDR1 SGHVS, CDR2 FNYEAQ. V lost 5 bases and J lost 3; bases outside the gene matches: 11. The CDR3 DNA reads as TGTGCCAGCAGCCGTACGCTAGCGGGAGATTCGACAGATACGCAGTATTTT. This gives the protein CASSRTLAGDSTDTQYF.

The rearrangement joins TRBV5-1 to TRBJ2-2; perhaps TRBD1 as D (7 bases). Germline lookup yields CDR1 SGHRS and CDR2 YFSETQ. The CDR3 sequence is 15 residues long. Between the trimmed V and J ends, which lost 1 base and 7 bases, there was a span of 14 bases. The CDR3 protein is CASSLPQGGSGELFF. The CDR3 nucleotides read TGCGCCAGCAGCTTGCCCCAGGGGGGAAGCGGGGAGCTGTTTTTT. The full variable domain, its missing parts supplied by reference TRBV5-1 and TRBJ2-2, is KAGVTQTPRYLIKTRGQQVTLSCSPISGHRSVSWYQQTPGQGLQFLFEYFSETQRNKGNFPGRFSGRQFSNSRSEMNVSTLELGDSALYLCASSLPQGGSGELFFGEGSRLTVL.